This T cell receptor beta chain was found in a study of cytomegalovirus exposure and HLA in healthy donors (dated by TCRdb to about 2017). Turning to the overall study: In an earlier analysis of around 540 of the donors, about 260 Gb of sequence data and 95 million to 130 million unique TCR beta sequences from roughly 190 million T cells were reported. Roughly 300 gigabases of sequencing data and tens of millions of unique TCR sequences were included in an early release covering roughly 600 HLA-typed donors. Of the roughly 400 genotyped donors, 65% to 90% were placed in the genetic ancestry cluster associated with self-reported Caucasian donors. The study aimed to test whether cataloging public T cell receptors could reveal signatures of past pathogen exposure. The T cell repertoires of around 730 subjects were profiled by immunosequencing and related to cytomegalovirus serostatus. In addition to the first cohort of 650 to 750 subjects, a separate validation cohort of 120 different subjects was used. The study combined high-throughput TCR immunosequencing, statistical association of individual TCRs with disease status, and machine learning to predict cytomegalovirus infection status. To study patterns of TCR occurrence, a later analysis re-analyzed previously published TCR beta repertoires from around 700 donors and added high-resolution HLA genotyping. The later analysis used no new phenotypic data to find candidate immune exposures, relying instead on TCR beta sequences and their occurrence across donors. To decide whether each TCR beta V gene segment behaved as functional or pseudogenic, an earlier analysis of fewer than 750 of the donors relied on high-throughput TCR beta sequencing. Donor age, sex, ethnicity and CMV serostatus were collected together with the repertoire data. Genome-wide SNP genotypes for about 65% of the roughly 700 donors were used in a later genetic analysis, which treated that subset as a discovery cohort. All discovery cohort repertoires had been generated on a single sequencing platform. Both class I and class II loci were covered by HLA typing, at four-digit resolution. The number of typed donors differed by locus: about 620-630 for A, B, C, DRB1 and DQB1; some 500 for DQA1; some 590 for DPA1; and around 450 for DPB1. Roughly 5 DR-DQ haplotypes were handled as single units for association and clustering, since linkage in the cohort was strong. Among almost 400 genotyped donors of the cohort, an average of around 240,000 unique TCR beta nucleotide sequences were sequenced per donor, roughly 20% of them non-productive. Study-wide conclusions, independent of this receptor: In an earlier analysis of 500 to 650 of the donors, most TCR beta V segments appeared in productive rearrangements about 90% or about 30% of the time, broadly matching IMGT annotations. According to the authors, the approach could potentially be generalized to other disease states and immunological phenotypes. Because HLA typing was missing for some donors at each locus, association tests included only the typed subset. The classifier was reported to diagnose cytomegalovirus status with high specificity and sensitivity in both the original cohort and the validation cohort. A total of 150 to 200 TCR beta chains were listed by the study as associated with cytomegalovirus. Because counts were too low, 15 or so rarely observed V segments, including chromosome 9 orphons, were excluded from the earlier analysis of around 590 of the donors. A further reported finding was that TCR beta sequences accurately predicted the HLA-A and HLA-B alleles for most subjects in the first cohort. In a later genetic analysis, fewer N-insertions in productive TCRs were reported among donors in an Asian-associated ancestry cluster than the roughly 700-donor mean. Three of the identified cytomegalovirus-associated TCR beta chains were confirmed in vitro to be specific for cytomegalovirus antigens. The presence/absence analyses assumed that sequencing depth was roughly uniform across donors, and that assumption may not be true. Strong co-occurrence of HLA alleles, especially DR and DQ, made assigning TCR associations to individual alleles difficult. In a later analysis, several top co-occurrence clusters were reported to appear linked to parvovirus B19, influenza, CMV and Epstein-Barr virus. A cluster of highly shared sequence variants was judged likely to be a technical artifact of the sequencing pipeline. Compared with equally common non-associated chains, HLA-associated TCR beta chains in a later analysis were more clonally expanded and had lower generation probabilities. V-gene and J-gene trimming of TCR beta chains was associated with a missense DCLRE1C variant in a later genetic analysis, and the association was replicated in an independent cohort. In a later analysis, TCR association rates were found to vary across HLA loci, with the most associated TCRs seen for DRB1 alleles and the fewest for HLA-C alleles. A later analysis associated 15,000 or so TCR beta sequences with specific HLA alleles at a false discovery rate of 0.05. Correlated functional status among segregating V segments might be attributable to linkage disequilibrium, but an unknown experimental factor could not be ruled out. A later analysis found that most CMV-associated TCR beta chains appeared HLA-restricted, with HLA associations seemingly driven largely by CMV exposure. CMV serostatus was the only immune exposure information available for the cohort. Only TCR beta chains were sequenced in this cohort, and the absence of alpha or paired-chain data limited detectable features. While some public TCRs were present in many individuals, most TCR sequences turned up only very rarely across donors.

Comments on this clone: Its cognate antigen has yet to be identified. No base quality values were provided; no much bigger clone lies one nucleotide off.

The cohort was made up of about 670 healthy bone marrow donors. Cohort members were all nominally healthy when sampled, although unrecorded immune exposures were likely present. The donor tested CMV seropositive, placing the donor among the approximately 310 seropositive members of the cohort. A peripheral blood sample was provided by each donor, and peripheral blood mononuclear cells were used for TCR beta sequencing. Genomic DNA was extracted from the blood cell samples with the Qiagen DNeasy Blood Extraction Kit. Libraries were prepared through the immunoSEQ multiplex PCR assay. The multiplex PCR relied on a mix of 60 forward primers for TCR Vbeta segments and 13 reverse primers for TCR Jbeta segments. Amplification of the CDR3 region of rearranged TCR beta genes was performed with a multiplex PCR assay on genomic DNA. The amplified TCR beta libraries were sequenced on the Illumina HiSeq System as 87-base-pair reads. Per the source publication's procedure: A later analysis tallied 70 million to 100 million unique TCR beta chains across the approximately 670 repertoires, and around 9.9 million of those chains were shared by two or more donors. Raw reads were error-corrected and collapsed into unique sequences with a nearest-neighbor algorithm that merged closely related sequences to remove PCR and sequencing errors. CDR3 sequences were aligned to IMGT reference sequences to assign V, D and J gene segments. For a sequence to be retained, at least a six-nucleotide match to both a V gene segment and a J gene segment was required. A rearrangement counted as productive if the CDR3 had no stop codons and remained in frame with V and J, and every other rearrangement counted as non-productive. CDR3 was defined by IMGT convention, running from the second conserved V-encoded cysteine to the conserved J-encoded phenylalanine. The earlier analysis of more than 450 of the donors excluded sequences that lacked an unambiguous match to a single V gene segment. In an earlier analysis of 450 to 750 of the donors, a V segment was called functional when productive rearrangements were above 56.7%, and segregating when the standard deviation between donors exceeded 5%. To diagnose cytomegalovirus status from the catalog of TCR beta chain sequences, a statistical classification framework was built. V and J gene assignment, in a later analysis, came from comparing TCR nucleotide sequences with IMGT/GENE-DB human TR gene sequences. The TCRdist pipeline was used in a later analysis to assign CDR3 sequences and most-parsimonious VDJ recombination scenarios. In a later analysis, each TCR beta chain was defined by its CDR3 amino acid sequence together with its V-gene family, and reads without a unique V-gene family were excluded. As a way to deal with suspected cross-contamination and a sequencing artifact, a later analysis dropped roughly 600 nucleotide sequences that were highly shared and had low generation probability. For each public chain, a later analysis derived a clonal expansion index from normalized ranks of inferred template counts within each repertoire. A later analysis computed generation probabilities with a VDJ recombination model fitted to out-of-frame rearrangements, and checked the results against IGoR. A later analysis scored TCR-TCR, TCR-HLA and TCR-CMV co-occurrence with hypergeometric tests, applying a repertoire-size bias correction to TCR pairs. A later analysis estimated false discovery rates by permuting HLA or CMV assignments 20 times. In a later analysis, co-occurring TCRs were grouped using DBSCAN, and TCRdist sequence similarity was added for clustering within HLA-allele-positive subsets. Repertoires with fewer than 30,000 or more than 120,000 public chains were left out of co-occurrence clustering, as were about 5 repertoires with anomalous nucleotide sharing. The table comes from immuneACCESS by way of TCRdb, which keeps in-frame sequences with V and J called. Part of the clones is missing from these tables; in studies checked, under half for an unresolved V gene and the rest for unknown reasons. V, J and clone size are taken as reported in that table, and D and trimming were inferred from the DNA itself. Here the sample has some 78,000 clones; 65% to 75% occur a single time. The ten top clones hold over 7.5% of the sample.

What was sequenced was PBMCs. The source is a man aged 35 to 55 in good health and CMV-seropositive.

In nucleotides, the sequence is TGTGCCAGCATCCACTCAGGGGTAAGAAACAATCAGCCCCAGCATTTT. This sequence encodes CASIHSGVRNNQPQHF. The chain was built from TRBV28 and TRBJ1-5; the best D guess is TRBD1, with 6 bases matching. Spanning cysteine to phenylalanine, the CDR3 consists of 16 amino acids. Solely the CDR3 DNA is kept, with 48 bases framed from the first base. From a lookup of the germline V gene, CDR1 and CDR2 are MDHEN and SYDVKM. Relative to germline, V is 7 bases shorter and J is 3 bases shorter, with 19 bases between their ends.